The clone carrying this T cell receptor (beta chain) was picked up a small number of times. These data belong to a study of blood T cell repertoires in COVID-19. The V end lost 6 bases, the J end lost 1 base, and 10 bases lay between the germline ends. The germline V gene has CDR1 SNHLY and CDR2 FYNNEI. This CDR3 region has 14 residues. Method: immunoSEQ multiplex PCR; TCRdb's copy keeps in-frame clones and lacks some. The sample has more than 100,000 clones, 75% to 90% seen once. The sequence was obtained from a middle-aged man with acute or convalescent COVID-19. The sample comprised peripheral blood. The V gene is TRBV2, the J gene TRBJ1-3; no clear D. The CDR3 nucleotides read TGTGCCAGCAGCTTAGGACTTTCTGGAAACACCATATATTTT. Its translation: CASSLGLSGNTIYF.